The 8 T cell receptor beta chains below were found in one sample sequenced in a study of PD-L1 blockade in urothelial cancer. Time point described: peripheral blood 6 weeks after treatment start. Repertoires were generated with immunoSEQ multiplex PCR, while TCRdb's copy carries only in-frame clones and drops some. Of under 55,000 clones in the sample, more than 75% were seen once. Source: PBMCs, taken around atezolizumab (anti-PD-L1) treatment. The source of these receptors is a man in his fifties or sixties with urothelial cancer.

V gene TRBV14 combines with J gene TRBJ1-4; 7 nucleotides line up with TRBD1. The CDR3 totals 14 residues. The germline V gene encodes CDR1 SGHDN and CDR2 FVKESK. V trimming: 7 bases; J trimming: 8 bases; junction bases outside the gene matches: 10. This chain's CDR3 is CASIMVRGREKLFF. The CDR3 nucleotides read TGTGCCAGCATCATGGTCAGGGGGAGGGAAAAACTGTTTTTT.

The V gene is TRBV7-9, the J gene TRBJ1-2; D is possibly TRBD1 (5 bases). The CDR3 sequence is 13 residues long. V dropped 3 bases and J dropped 7 bases, with 12 bases sitting between them. Germline-derived CDR1 and CDR2 are SEHNR and FQNEAQ (reference sequence). CDR3 in amino acids: CASSFGQGSGYTF. CDR3 coding DNA: TGTGCCAGCAGCTTCGGGCAGGGAAGTGGCTACACCTTC.

The chain is built from TRBV28 and TRBJ1-2; a possible D gene is TRBD1 (5 bases). This CDR3 has 15 amino acids. The germline V gene has CDR1 MDHEN and CDR2 SYDVKM. Trimming left V 1 base short and J 1 base short, with 10 bases between. The CDR3 sequence is CASSLLKGNNYGYTF. The CDR3 nucleotides read TGTGCCAGCAGTTTATTGAAGGGGAATAACTATGGCTACACCTTC.

This chain connects TRBV7-2 to TRBJ2-7; no reliable D call. This CDR3 is 13 amino acids long. V shed 1 base and J shed 0 bases, with 4 bases lying between them. Germline lookup yields CDR1 SGHTA and CDR2 FQGNSA. The CDR3 region is CASSLVLSYEQYF. CDR3 DNA: TGTGCCAGCAGCTTAGTTCTCTCCTACGAGCAGTACTTC.

This chain uses TRBV5-1 with TRBJ1-6; weak D call: TRBD1 (5 bases). V shed 5 bases and J shed 5 bases, with 8 bases lying between them. Germline V lookup: CDR1 SGHRS, CDR2 YFSETQ. This CDR3 spans 13 amino acids. CDR3 DNA: TGCGCCAGCAGGACAGAACATAATTCACCCCTCCACTTT. It encodes CASRTEHNSPLHF.

The chain joins TRBV11-3 to TRBJ2-5, with 9 bases identical to TRBD2. The V and J ends lost 5 bases and 4 bases, in that order; junction bases with no gene match: 2. CDR3 length equals 13 residues. Germline CDR1 reads SGHNT; CDR2 reads YENEEA. The CDR3 sequence is CASSGTSLETQYF. The CDR3 DNA reads TGTGCCAGCAGCGGGACTAGCCTAGAGACCCAGTACTTC.

Only a few counts were recorded for this clone. The chain uses TRBV4-3 and TRBJ1-3; 8 positions match TRBD1. J was trimmed by 4 bases and V by 4 bases; bases with no gene match: 9. The CDR3 is 16 amino acids. The germline CDR1 and CDR2 sequences are LGHNA and YSLEER. The chain's CDR3 is CASSLFGRGLGNTIYF. CDR3 nucleotide sequence: TGCGCCAGCAGCCTGTTCGGCAGGGGGCTCGGAAACACCATATATTTT.

The chain carries TRBV13 and TRBJ2-2; the D gene is possibly TRBD2 (5 bases). This CDR3 contains 15 residues. Germline loops: CDR1 PRHDT, CDR2 FYEKMQ (reference sequence). Trimming took 5 bases from V and 0 from J, leaving 10 bases between them. For the CDR3, the DNA is TGTGCCAGCAGCCAAAGACTAACGAACACCGGGGAGCTGTTTTTT. Translated: CASSQRLTNTGELFF. Filled out from reference TRBV13 and TRBJ2-2, the complete variable domain reads AAGVIQSPRHLIKEKRETATLKCYPIPRHDTVYWYQQGPGQDPQFLISFYEKMQSDKGSIPDRFSAQQFSDYHSELNMSSLELGDSALYFCASSQRLTNTGELFFGEGSRLTVL.